The clone carrying this TCR beta chain appeared a few times. These data originate in a study of blood T cell repertoires in COVID-19. Study as a whole: The samples span acute and convalescent COVID-19 from the United States, Italy and Spain. Nucleic acid was either cDNA or gDNA, and it came from T cells, B-cell-depleted T cells, or PBMCs.

As originally analysed: Reference gene primer amplification gave estimated nucleated cell counts. Measured with immunoSEQ multiplex PCR; TCRdb has only the in-frame clones, and not every one. V, J and clone size are taken as reported in that table, and D and trimming were inferred from the DNA itself. The table lists around 57,000 clones, 75% to 90% of them singletons. Trimming removed 2 bases from V and 10 bases from J; junction bases left unmatched: 7. Per the germline V gene, CDR1 is MNHEY and CDR2 is SVGAGI. CDR3 size: 14 residues. Input material: peripheral blood. The sequence derives from a human donor with active COVID-19. The donor label of this sample is uncertain. The chain has TRBV6-5 and TRBJ2-1; the match to TRBD1 covers 8 bases. The CDR3 sequence is CASSYQTGAPEQFF. The CDR3, as DNA: TGTGCCAGCAGTTACCAGACAGGGGCTCCAGAGCAGTTCTTC.